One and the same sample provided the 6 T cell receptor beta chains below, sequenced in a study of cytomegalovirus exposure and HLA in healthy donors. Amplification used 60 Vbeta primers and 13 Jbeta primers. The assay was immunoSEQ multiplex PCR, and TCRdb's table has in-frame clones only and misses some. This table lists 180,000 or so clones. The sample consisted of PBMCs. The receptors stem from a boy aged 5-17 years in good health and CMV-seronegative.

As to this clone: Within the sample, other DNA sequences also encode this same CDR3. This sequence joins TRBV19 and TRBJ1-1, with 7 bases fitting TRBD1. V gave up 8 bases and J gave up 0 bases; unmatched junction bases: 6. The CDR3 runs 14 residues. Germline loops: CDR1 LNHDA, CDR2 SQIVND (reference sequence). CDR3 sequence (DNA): TGTGCCAGTTCGGGACAGAAAATGAACACTGAAGCTTTCTTT. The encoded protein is CASSGQKMNTEAFF.

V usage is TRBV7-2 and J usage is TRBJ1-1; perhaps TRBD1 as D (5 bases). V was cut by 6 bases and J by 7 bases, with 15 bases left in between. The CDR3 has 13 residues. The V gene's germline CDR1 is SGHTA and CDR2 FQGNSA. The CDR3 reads CASSSPGVVEAFF. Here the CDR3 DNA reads TGTGCCAGCAGTTCCCCGGGGGTAGTTGAAGCTTTCTTT.

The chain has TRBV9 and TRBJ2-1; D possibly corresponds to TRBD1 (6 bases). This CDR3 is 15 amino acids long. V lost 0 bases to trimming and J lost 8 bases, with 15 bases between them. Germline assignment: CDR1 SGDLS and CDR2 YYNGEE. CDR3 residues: CASSVAQGPRDEQFF. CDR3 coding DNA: TGTGCCAGCAGCGTAGCTCAGGGGCCAAGGGATGAGCAGTTCTTC. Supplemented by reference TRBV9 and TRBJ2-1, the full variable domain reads DSGVTQTPKHLITATGQRVTLRCSPRSGDLSVYWYQQSLDQGLQFLIQYYNGEERAKGNILERFSAQQFPDLHSELNLSSLELGDSALYFCASSVAQGPRDEQFFGPGTRLTVL.

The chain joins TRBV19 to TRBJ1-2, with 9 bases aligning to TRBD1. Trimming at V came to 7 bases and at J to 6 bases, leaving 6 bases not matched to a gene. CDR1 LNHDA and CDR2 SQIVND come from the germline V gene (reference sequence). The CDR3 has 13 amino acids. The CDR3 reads CASTSQGAHGYTF. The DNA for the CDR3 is TGTGCCAGTACCTCACAGGGGGCGCATGGCTACACCTTC.

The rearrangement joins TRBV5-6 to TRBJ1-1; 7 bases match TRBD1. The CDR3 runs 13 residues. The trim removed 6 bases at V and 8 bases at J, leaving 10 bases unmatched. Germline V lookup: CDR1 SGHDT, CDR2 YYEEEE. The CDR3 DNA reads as TGTGCCAGCAACTATATTAGACAGGGAGAAGCTTTCTTT. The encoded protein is CASNYIRQGEAFF.

The CDR3 DNA reads as TGTGCCAGCAGTTACTACAGGGGCCTTAACTATGGCTACACCTTC. Translation gives CASSYYRGLNYGYTF. The chain combines TRBV6-5 with TRBJ1-2, with 7 bases identical to TRBD1. The V segment lost 1 base and the J segment 1 base; nucleotides outside the gene matches: 3. The V gene's germline CDR1 is MNHEY and CDR2 SVGAGI. This CDR3 comprises 15 residues.